What follows are 21 T cell receptor beta chains derived from one specimen sequenced in a study of blood T cell repertoires in COVID-19. Clones were sequenced by immunoSEQ multiplex PCR, and TCRdb holds only the in-frame ones, with some missing. The top ten hold nearly 6.5% of the sample, which has just under 350,000 clones, more than 75% seen once. Sequencing used peripheral blood. These receptors all stem from a woman between 50 and 59 years old with COVID-19, enrolled during active disease.

V gene TRBV15 combines with J gene TRBJ2-7, with D possibly being TRBD1 (6 bases). Trimming took 5 bases from V and 6 from J, leaving 14 bases between them. This CDR3 has 13 amino acids. Germline V gene lookup returns CDR1 LNHNV and CDR2 YYDKDF (reference sequence). CDR3 DNA: TGTGCCACCAGCGGAAACAGGGATCGCGAGCAGTACTTC. Translation gives CATSGNRDREQYF.

Here the CDR3 reads CASNWRGINTEAFF. CDR3 nucleotide sequence: TGTGCCAGTAACTGGCGGGGGATCAACACTGAAGCTTTCTTT. This chain uses TRBV19 with TRBJ1-1; a possible D gene is TRBD1 (5 bases). CDR1 and CDR2 (germline): LNHDA, SQIVND (reference sequence). The CDR3 loop spans 14 amino acids. Trimming pared 7 bases from V and 2 bases from J, leaving 14 bases between.

The V and J genes are TRBV19 and TRBJ2-2; tentatively, D is TRBD1 (6 bases). The CDR3 runs to 15 residues. Germline CDR1 is LNHDA and CDR2 is SQIVND (reference sequence). With 7 bases removed from V and 7 bases from J, the gap between germline ends came to 19 bases. The CDR3 nucleotides are TGTGCCAGTAATTACGGGGACACATTGCTCGGGGAGCTGTTTTTT. It yields the protein CASNYGDTLLGELFF.

V and J are TRBV11-2 and TRBJ1-6; D might be TRBD1 (6 bases). V lost 6 bases and J 6 bases, leaving 12 bases between the germline ends. The germline V gene has CDR1 SGHAT and CDR2 FQNNGV. CDR3 length: 14 amino acids. The DNA for the CDR3 is TGTGCCAGCAGTCGGACAGTGGGTAATTCACCCCTCCACTTT. Residues: CASSRTVGNSPLHF.

The chain carries TRBV3-1 (or the pseudogene TRBV3-2) and TRBJ2-7, with 8 bases fitting TRBD2. CDR1 LGHDT and CDR2 YNNKEL come from the germline V gene (reference sequence). The CDR3 has 16 residues. Trimming removed 0 bases from V and 2 bases from J; junction bases left unmatched: 6. The CDR3 spells CASSQDGLAGTYEQYF. For the CDR3, the DNA is TGTGCCAGCAGCCAAGATGGTCTAGCGGGTACCTACGAGCAGTACTTC.

The chain uses TRBV10-3 and TRBJ1-4; 10 nucleotides align to TRBD1. V was clipped by 6 bases and J by 7 bases; unmatched bases: 5. Per the germline V gene, CDR1 is ENHRY and CDR2 is SYGVKD. The CDR3 length is 14 residues. In DNA, the CDR3 is TGTGCCATCAGATCCGGGACAGGGGCTGAAAAACTGTTTTTT. Encoded protein: CAIRSGTGAEKLFF.

The chain is built from TRBV7-2 and TRBJ1-2; TRBD1 aligns across 8 bases. V shed 5 bases, J shed 8 bases, and the junction held 10 bases outside the gene matches. The CDR3 runs 14 residues. The germline gives CDR1 SGHTA, CDR2 FQGNSA. The CDR3 loop is CASSHDRGSRGYTF. The CDR3 DNA sequence: TGTGCCAGCAGCCACGACAGGGGTTCGAGAGGCTACACCTTC.

This sequence joins TRBV5-1 and TRBJ1-1, with 10 bases lining up with TRBD1. Looked up from germline, CDR1 is SGHRS and CDR2 is YFSETQ. This CDR3 contains 14 residues. J was trimmed by 5 bases and V by 2 bases; bases with no gene match: 3. Here the CDR3 DNA reads TGCGCCAGCAGCTTTCCGGGACAGGGGACTGAAGCTTTCTTT. It translates to CASSFPGQGTEAFF.

The chain joins TRBV7-6 to TRBJ2-1; TRBD2 matches at 12 bases. Germline lookup yields CDR1 SGHVS and CDR2 FNYEAQ. The CDR3 consists of 16 residues. With V trimmed by 5 bases and J by 4 bases, 6 bases remained unmatched. This CDR3 reads CASSPRLAGEYNEQFF. The CDR3 DNA sequence: TGTGCCAGCAGCCCCAGACTAGCGGGAGAGTACAATGAGCAGTTCTTC. The full variable domain, rest sourced from reference TRBV7-6 and TRBJ2-1, is GAGVSQSPRYKVTKRGQDVALRCDPISGHVSLYWYRQALGQGPEFLTYFNYEAQQDKSGLPNDRFSAERPEGSISTLTIQRTEQRDSAMYRCASSPRLAGEYNEQFFGPGTRLTVL.

Only one count was recorded for this clone. The chain employs TRBV11-2 and TRBJ2-5, with no clear D. Per germline, CDR1 SGHAT and CDR2 FQNNGV. This CDR3 is built from 16 residues. The ends were cut back, 0 bases at V and 4 bases at J, with 15 bases in the middle. The CDR3 protein is CASSLDQSKPGETQYF. Written as DNA, the CDR3 is TGTGCCAGCAGCTTAGATCAGTCTAAACCGGGAGAGACCCAGTACTTC.

The chain has TRBV6-2 or TRBV6-3 and TRBJ2-7; D is unresolved. Germline CDR1 is MNHEY and CDR2 is SVGEGT. There are 15 residues in the CDR3. Between the trimmed V and J ends, which lost 0 bases and 2 bases, there was a span of 11 bases. The CDR3 nucleotides read TGTGCCAGCAGTTACTCGAGTCTACTTGCCTACGAGCAGTACTTC. This translates into CASSYSSLLAYEQYF.

The V gene is TRBV6-6, the J gene TRBJ1-2; 8 bases fit TRBD1. The V gene end was trimmed by 8 bases and the J gene end by 6 bases; junction bases not matched to a gene: 11. The CDR3 is made up of 14 amino acids. Looked up from germline, CDR1 is MNHNY and CDR2 is SVGAGI (reference sequence). For the CDR3, the DNA is TGTGCCAGCCATCAGGGGGCCTCTGTGGATGGCTACACCTTC. Translating it yields CASHQGASVDGYTF.

The chain combines TRBV6-5 with TRBJ1-4; 7 nucleotides agree with TRBD1. Germline loops: CDR1 MNHEY, CDR2 SVGAGI. V lost 5 bases to trimming and J lost 1 base; unmatched junction nucleotides: 4. This CDR3 comprises 15 residues. CDR3 residues: CASSKGTVTNEKLFF. CDR3 DNA: TGTGCCAGCAGTAAGGGGACAGTAACTAATGAAAAACTGTTTTTT.

The chain recombines TRBV7-3 with TRBJ2-5; D may be TRBD1 (5 bases). The CDR3 totals 16 residues. Germline-derived CDR1 and CDR2 are SGHTA and FQGTGA. Trimming took 1 base from V and 4 from J, leaving 16 bases between them. The CDR3 sequence is CASSLNPGPSRETQYF. CDR3 sequence (DNA): TGTGCCAGCAGCTTAAACCCAGGGCCCTCCAGAGAGACCCAGTACTTC.

The gene calls are TRBV9 and TRBJ2-3; 11 positions match TRBD2. This CDR3 spans 15 amino acids. V lost 4 bases and J lost 4; bases outside the gene matches: 5. Germline-derived CDR1 and CDR2 are SGDLS and YYNGEE. The DNA for the CDR3 is TGTGCCAGCAGCCCTCAGGGACTAGCGGCAGATACGCAGTATTTT. Its translation: CASSPQGLAADTQYF.

The genes are TRBV3-1 (or the pseudogene TRBV3-2) and TRBJ2-2; TRBD2 matches at 10 bases. V shed 0 bases, J shed 7 bases, and the junction held 11 bases outside the gene matches. The germline CDR1 and CDR2 sequences are LGHDT and YNNKEL (reference sequence). The length of the CDR3 is 18 residues. This CDR3 reads CASSQESLLAGVLGELFF. The CDR3 DNA reads TGTGCCAGCAGCCAAGAATCCCTCCTAGCGGGAGTTCTCGGGGAGCTGTTTTTT.

In DNA form, the CDR3 reads TGTGCCAGCAGCCCCGACAAGGGCGGGAGGGGAGGATGGAATGAGCAGTTCTTC. This sequence encodes CASSPDKGGRGGWNEQFF. The chain is built from TRBV3-1 (or the pseudogene TRBV3-2) and TRBJ2-1, with 9 bases lining up with TRBD2. Trimming removed 4 bases from V and 7 bases from J; junction bases left unmatched: 17. The length of the CDR3 is 18 residues. From germline, CDR1 is LGHDT and CDR2 YNNKEL (reference sequence).

The chain employs TRBV2 and TRBJ1-2, with TRBD1 matching 10 bases. Looked up from germline, CDR1 is SNHLY and CDR2 is FYNNEI. The CDR3 consists of 16 residues. Germline trimming cut 3 bases from V and 6 bases from J; bases unmatched to any gene: 10. CDR3 sequence: CASSDQRTGGENGYTF. The CDR3 DNA is TGTGCCAGCAGTGACCAACGGACAGGGGGTGAAAATGGCTACACCTTC.

This clone was seen a single time. V gene TRBV6-5 combines with J gene TRBJ1-1, with D perhaps TRBD1 (5 bases). CDR1 is MNHEY and CDR2 is SVGAGI in the germline V gene. Trimming pared 5 bases from V and 5 bases from J, leaving 18 bases between. The CDR3 is made up of 15 amino acids. CDR3 protein: CASSTPKAGRTEAFF. The CDR3 DNA sequence: TGTGCCAGCAGTACTCCAAAGGCAGGGAGGACTGAAGCTTTCTTT.

This clone was counted only a few times. The chain couples TRBV19 to TRBJ1-6; tentative D call: TRBD1 (6 bases). This CDR3 is built from 13 residues. With 5 bases removed from V and 10 bases from J, the gap between germline ends came to 12 bases. From germline, CDR1 is LNHDA and CDR2 SQIVND (reference sequence). Here the CDR3 DNA reads TGTGCCAGTAGTCGCTCAGGGGACTCACCCCTCCACTTT. Its protein product is CASSRSGDSPLHF.

This sequence joins TRBV19 and TRBJ2-6; 11 bases agree with TRBD1. The CDR3 has 19 amino acids. Germline values: CDR1 LNHDA, CDR2 SQIVND (reference sequence). The J segment lost 2 bases and the V segment lost 4 bases, leaving 10 bases of the junction unmatched. CDR3: CASSTYTGTGGTGANVLTF. CDR3 coding DNA: TGTGCCAGTAGTACCTACACCGGGACAGGGGGTACTGGGGCCAACGTCCTGACTTTC.